This T cell receptor beta chain was found in a study of memory CD4+ T cells and cytomegalovirus serostatus. Study in general: Donors were healthy Belgian adults, fewer than ten CMV seropositive and around 23 seronegative. Study-wide results and limits: Repertoires predicted CMV serostatus with median bootstrapped AUC of roughly 0.96.

The sort gate was single viable CD3+CD4+CD8-CD45RO+ cells for memory CD4+ T cells. Donors' CMV status reflects serum IgG against pp150, pp28, p38, p52. The V end lost 5 bases, the J end lost 7 bases, and 9 bases lay between the germline ends. Looked up from germline, CDR1 is SGHTS and CDR2 is YDEGEE. This CDR3 has 11 amino acids. The assay was immunoSEQ multiplex PCR, and TCRdb's table has in-frame clones only and misses some. The table records over 65,000 clones, just under 80% of them present only once. As concerns this clone: Its specificity is not known.

This receptor was obtained from an adult in good health and CMV-seropositive. This chain links TRBV5-8 with TRBJ1-2; D is ambiguous. Sequencing was performed on memory CD4+ T cells from blood. CDR3 region: CASSEGFGYTF. The CDR3 coding sequence is TGTGCCAGCAGTGAAGGGTTTGGCTACACCTTC.